This paragraph reports one T cell receptor beta chain. Libraries were prepared by immunoSEQ multiplex PCR; TCRdb keeps only in-frame clonotypes and omits some of them. The sample shows 100,000 to 150,000 clones, about 85% of them seen only once. CDR3 size: 15 residues. With 7 bases clipped from V and 5 bases from J, the junction kept 10 bases outside the gene matches. Germline loops: CDR1 LGHDT, CDR2 YNNKEL (reference sequence). The sample comes from a study of blood T cell repertoires in COVID-19. About the research overall: The cDNA or gDNA used as material had been derived from T cells, B-cell-depleted T cells, or PBMCs.

This TCR was sampled from a man older than 75 with active or convalescent COVID-19. V is TRBV3-1 (or the pseudogene TRBV3-2) and J is TRBJ2-3; the match to TRBD2 covers 9 bases. The sample comprised peripheral blood. CDR3 DNA sequence: TGTGCCAGCACCACGGCGGGGGGGCCAATAGATACGCAGTATTTT. Residues: CASTTAGGPIDTQYF.